This T cell receptor beta chain was found in a study of identifying expanded T cells in peripheral blood. General study results and limits: Roughly two-week clone count variance significantly increased as total template count grew.

V was pared by 4 bases and J by 10 bases, with 17 bases between. The length of the CDR3 is 13 residues. CDR1 is SGHDT, CDR2 YYEEEE, per germline. The table came from immunoSEQ multiplex PCR; TCRdb's copy has only in-frame clones and leaves some out. Found here are approximately 94,000 clones, about 90% of them singletons; the top ten hold 4.5% to 6.5%. Remarks on this clone: No antigen is known for it.

The receptor was derived from a person aged 18 to 70 in good health. Sequenced input: blood. This chain joins TRBV5-6 and TRBJ1-1, with D uncertain. This chain's CDR3 is CASSLLSITGAFF. CDR3 in DNA: TGTGCCAGCAGCCTACTAAGCATTACGGGAGCTTTCTTT.